The entry below describes one TCR beta chain. The record originates from a study of blood T cell repertoires in COVID-19. Those who participated ranged in age from roughly 18 to 89 years and resided in under 25 US areas. Which cohort a participant joined came from the clinical history participants gave. Clones were read by immunoSEQ multiplex PCR, and TCRdb kept only the in-frame ones, dropping some. Found here are around 230,000 clones, 81% of them singletons; the top ten hold around 9%. V lost 6 bases and J 9 bases, leaving 11 bases between the germline ends. The CDR3 has 12 residues. Germline V gives CDR1 KGHDR, CDR2 SFDVKD.

Sequencing was done on a sample of PBMCs or T cells enriched from blood (not recorded which). The chain uses TRBV24-1 and TRBJ2-1; TRBD2 might be the D (6 bases). The origin of this receptor is a man aged 40-49 years who had recovered from COVID-19. CDR3 sequence: CATSRMGGEQFF. CDR3 DNA: TGTGCCACCAGTAGAATGGGGGGTGAGCAGTTCTTC.